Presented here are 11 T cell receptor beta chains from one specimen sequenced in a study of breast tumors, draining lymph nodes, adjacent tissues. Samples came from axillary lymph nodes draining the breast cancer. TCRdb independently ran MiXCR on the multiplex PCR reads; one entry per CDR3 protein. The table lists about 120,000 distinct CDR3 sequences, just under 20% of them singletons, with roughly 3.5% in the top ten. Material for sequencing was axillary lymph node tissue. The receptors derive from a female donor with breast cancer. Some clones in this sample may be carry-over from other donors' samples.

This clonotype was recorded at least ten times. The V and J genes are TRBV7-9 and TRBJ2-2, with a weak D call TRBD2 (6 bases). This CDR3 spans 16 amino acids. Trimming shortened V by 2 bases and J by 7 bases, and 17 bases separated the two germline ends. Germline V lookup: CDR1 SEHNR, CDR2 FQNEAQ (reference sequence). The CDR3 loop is CASSLSTSRTYGELFF. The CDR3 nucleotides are TGTGCCAGCAGCTTATCTACTAGCAGGACTTACGGGGAGCTGTTTTTT.

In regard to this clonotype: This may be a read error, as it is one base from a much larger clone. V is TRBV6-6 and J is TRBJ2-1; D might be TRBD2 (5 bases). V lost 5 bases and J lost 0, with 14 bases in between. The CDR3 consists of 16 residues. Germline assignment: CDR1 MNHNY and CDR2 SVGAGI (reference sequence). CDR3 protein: CASSDQAAISYNEQFF. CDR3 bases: TGTGCCAGCAGTGACCAAGCGGCGATCTCCTACAATGAGCAGTTCTTC.

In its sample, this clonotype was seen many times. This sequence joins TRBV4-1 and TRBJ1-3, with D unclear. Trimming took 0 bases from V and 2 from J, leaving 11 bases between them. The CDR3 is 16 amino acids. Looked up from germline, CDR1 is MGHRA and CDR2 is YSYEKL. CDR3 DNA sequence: TGCGCCAGCAGCCAAGAAGGACCCACTACTGGAAACACCATATATTTT. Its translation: CASSQEGPTTGNTIYF.

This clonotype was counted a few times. CDR3 in DNA: TGTGCCAGCAGCCGATGGGGTCTAGACCATAATACGCAGTATTTT. Amino acid sequence: CASSRWGLDHNTQYF. This chain joins TRBV3-1 and TRBJ2-3; D unclear. The CDR3 has 15 residues. Germline CDR1 is LGHDT and CDR2 is YNNKEL (reference sequence). Trimming took 4 bases from V and 7 from J, leaving 18 bases between them.

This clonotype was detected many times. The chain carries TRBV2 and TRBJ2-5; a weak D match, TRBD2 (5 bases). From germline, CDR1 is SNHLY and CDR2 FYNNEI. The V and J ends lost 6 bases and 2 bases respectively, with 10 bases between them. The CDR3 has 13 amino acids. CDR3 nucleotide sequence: TGTGCCAGCAGAAACCGGGAACAAGAGACCCAGTACTTC. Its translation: CASRNREQETQYF.

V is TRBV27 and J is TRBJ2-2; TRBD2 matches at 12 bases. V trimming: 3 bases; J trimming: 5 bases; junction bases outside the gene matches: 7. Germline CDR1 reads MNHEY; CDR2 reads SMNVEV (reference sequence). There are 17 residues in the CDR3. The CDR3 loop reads CASSFRLAGVTTGELFF. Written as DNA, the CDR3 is TGTGCCAGCAGTTTCCGACTAGCGGGGGTTACAACCGGGGAGCTGTTTTTT.

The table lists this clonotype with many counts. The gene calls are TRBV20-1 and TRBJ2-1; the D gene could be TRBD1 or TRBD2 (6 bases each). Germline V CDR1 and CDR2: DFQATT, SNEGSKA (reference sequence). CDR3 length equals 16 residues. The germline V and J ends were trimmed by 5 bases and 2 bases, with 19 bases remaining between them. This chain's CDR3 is CSAPRGPSTAYNEQFF. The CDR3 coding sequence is TGCAGTGCTCCCCGGGGGCCTTCTACCGCCTACAATGAGCAGTTCTTC.

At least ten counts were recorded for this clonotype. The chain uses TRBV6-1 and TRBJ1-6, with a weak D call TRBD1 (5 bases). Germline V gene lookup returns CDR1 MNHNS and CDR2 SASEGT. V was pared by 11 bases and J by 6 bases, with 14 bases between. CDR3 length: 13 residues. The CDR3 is CAGGVAANSPLHF. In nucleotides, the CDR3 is TGTGCCGGAGGGGTTGCGGCTAATTCACCCCTCCACTTT.

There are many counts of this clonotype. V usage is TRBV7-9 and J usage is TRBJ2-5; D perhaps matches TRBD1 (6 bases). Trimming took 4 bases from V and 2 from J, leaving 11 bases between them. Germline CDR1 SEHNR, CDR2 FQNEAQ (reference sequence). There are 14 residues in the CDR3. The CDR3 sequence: CASSYGTLQETQYF. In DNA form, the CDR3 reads TGTGCCAGCAGCTATGGGACACTTCAAGAGACCCAGTACTTC.

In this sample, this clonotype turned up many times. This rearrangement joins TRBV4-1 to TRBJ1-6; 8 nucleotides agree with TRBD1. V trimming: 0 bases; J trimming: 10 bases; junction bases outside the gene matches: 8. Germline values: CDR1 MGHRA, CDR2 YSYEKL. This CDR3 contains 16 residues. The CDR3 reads CASSQEEDRVGSPLHF. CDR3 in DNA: TGCGCCAGCAGCCAAGAGGAGGACAGGGTGGGCTCACCCCTCCACTTT.

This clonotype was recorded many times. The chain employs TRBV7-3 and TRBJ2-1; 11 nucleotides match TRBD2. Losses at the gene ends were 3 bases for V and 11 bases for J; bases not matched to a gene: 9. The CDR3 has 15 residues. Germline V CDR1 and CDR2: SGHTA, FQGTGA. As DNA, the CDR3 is TGTGCCAGCAGCTTCATCCCTAGCGGGGGGTCCCAGCAGTTCTTC. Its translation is CASSFIPSGGSQQFF.